The present TCR beta chain was sequenced within a study of blood T cell repertoires in COVID-19. Study as a whole: PBMCs, B-cell-depleted T cells, or T cells were the source of the cDNA or gDNA that made up the material.

Per the study methods: Estimation of nucleated cell counts was performed using reference gene primer amplification. Using immunoSEQ multiplex PCR, the repertoire was profiled, and TCRdb retains in-frame clones only, with some absent. Clone size and the V and J calls come from that table; the DNA yielded D and trimming. The sample includes roughly 34,000 clones, 70% to 90% of them seen just once. The CDR3 covers 14 residues. V was trimmed by 0 bases and J by 6 bases, leaving 12 bases between them. Germline V CDR1 and CDR2: SGDLS, YYNGEE. The material sequenced was peripheral blood. The TCR originated in a man older than 75 with active COVID-19. The rearrangement joins TRBV9 to TRBJ1-2; D gene uncertain. CDR3: CASSVVSGTDGYTF. The CDR3 nucleotides read TGTGCCAGCAGCGTAGTCAGCGGAACCGATGGCTACACCTTC.